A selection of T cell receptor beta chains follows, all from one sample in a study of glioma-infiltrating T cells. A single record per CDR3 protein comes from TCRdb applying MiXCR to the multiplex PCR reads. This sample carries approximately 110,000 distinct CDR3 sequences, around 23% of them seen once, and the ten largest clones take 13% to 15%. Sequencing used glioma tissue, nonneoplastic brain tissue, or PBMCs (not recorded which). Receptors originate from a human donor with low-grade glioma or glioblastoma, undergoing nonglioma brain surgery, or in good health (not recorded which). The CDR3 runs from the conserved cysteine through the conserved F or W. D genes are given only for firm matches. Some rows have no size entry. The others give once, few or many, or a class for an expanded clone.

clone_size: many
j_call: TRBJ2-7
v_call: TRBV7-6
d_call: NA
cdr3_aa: CASSLRDTSYEQYF
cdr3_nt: TGTGCCAGCAGCTTAAGGGACACATCCTACGAGCAGTACTTC

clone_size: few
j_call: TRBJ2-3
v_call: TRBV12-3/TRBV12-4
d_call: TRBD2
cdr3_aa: CASSPTSGGDTQYF
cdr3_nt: TGTGCCAGCAGCCCGACTAGCGGGGGAGATACGCAGTATTTT

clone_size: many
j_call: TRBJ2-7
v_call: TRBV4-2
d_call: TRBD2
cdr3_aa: CASSQDASGRVIEQYF
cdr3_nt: TGTGCCAGCAGCCAAGATGCTAGCGGGAGGGTGATCGAGCAGTACTTC

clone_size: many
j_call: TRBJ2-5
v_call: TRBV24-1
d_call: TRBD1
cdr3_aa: CATSDYWTGQETQYF
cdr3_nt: TGTGCCACCAGTGATTACTGGACAGGCCAAGAGACCCAGTACTTC

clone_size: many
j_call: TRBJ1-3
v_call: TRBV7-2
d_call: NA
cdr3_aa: CASSPGGRVGNTIYF
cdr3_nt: TGTGCCAGCAGCCCCGGGGGACGGGTTGGAAACACCATATATTTT

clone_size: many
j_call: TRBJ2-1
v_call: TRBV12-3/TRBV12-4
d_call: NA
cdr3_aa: CASARGLGDEQFF
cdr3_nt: TGTGCCAGCGCCCGGGGCCTTGGGGATGAGCAGTTCTTC

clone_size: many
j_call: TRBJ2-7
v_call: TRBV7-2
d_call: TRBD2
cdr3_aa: CASSLVAGGSYEQYF
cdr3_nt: TGTGCCAGCAGCTTAGTAGCGGGAGGCTCCTACGAGCAGTACTTC

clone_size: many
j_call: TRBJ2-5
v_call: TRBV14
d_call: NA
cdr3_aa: CASSQWWGQKETQYF
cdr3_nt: TGTGCCAGCAGCCAATGGTGGGGGCAAAAAGAGACCCAGTACTTC

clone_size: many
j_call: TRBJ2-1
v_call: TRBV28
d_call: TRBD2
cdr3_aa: CASSRPTSGSYNEQFF
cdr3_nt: TGTGCCAGCAGTCGCCCGACTAGCGGATCCTACAATGAGCAGTTCTTC

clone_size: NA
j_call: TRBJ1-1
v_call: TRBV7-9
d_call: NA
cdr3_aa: CASSIPGNTEAFF
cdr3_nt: TGTGCCAGCAGCATCCCAGGGAACACTGAAGCTTTCTTT

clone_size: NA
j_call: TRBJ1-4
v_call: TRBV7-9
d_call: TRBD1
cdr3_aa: CASSPGQGYNEKLFF
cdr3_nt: TGTGCCAGCAGCCCGGGACAGGGGTATAATGAAAAACTGTTTTTT

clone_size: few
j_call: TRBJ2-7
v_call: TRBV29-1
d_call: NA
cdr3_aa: CSVERQGSVYEQYF
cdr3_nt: TGCAGCGTTGAGCGGCAGGGCAGCGTCTACGAGCAGTACTTC

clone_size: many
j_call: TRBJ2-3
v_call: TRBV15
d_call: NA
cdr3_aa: CATSRESTDTQYF
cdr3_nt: TGTGCCACCAGCAGAGAGAGCACAGATACGCAGTATTTT

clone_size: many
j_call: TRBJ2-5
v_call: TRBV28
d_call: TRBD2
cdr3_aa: CASSLTRLAGETQYF
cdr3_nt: TGTGCCAGCAGTTTAACCAGACTAGCGGGAGAGACCCAGTACTTC

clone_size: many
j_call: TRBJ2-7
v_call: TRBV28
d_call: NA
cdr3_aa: CASSPPEPYEQYF
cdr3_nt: TGTGCCAGCAGTCCCCCTGAACCATACGAGCAGTACTTC

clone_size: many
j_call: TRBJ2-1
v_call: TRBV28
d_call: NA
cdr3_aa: CASSLWTRSGDNEQFF
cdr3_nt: TGTGCCAGCAGTTTATGGACCCGATCCGGGGACAATGAGCAGTTCTTC

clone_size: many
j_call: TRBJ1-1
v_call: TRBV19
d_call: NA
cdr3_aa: CASSDRSFEAFF
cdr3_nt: TGTGCCAGTAGTGATCGGAGTTTTGAAGCTTTCTTT

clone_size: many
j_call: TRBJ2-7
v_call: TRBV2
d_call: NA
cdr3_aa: CASSGDKESYFYEQYF
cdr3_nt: TGTGCCAGCAGTGGCGACAAGGAGTCTTATTTCTACGAGCAGTACTTC

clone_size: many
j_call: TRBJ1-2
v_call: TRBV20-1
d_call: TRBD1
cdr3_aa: CSAATQGAWYGYTF
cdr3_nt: TGCAGTGCGGCTACACAGGGGGCTTGGTATGGCTACACCTTC

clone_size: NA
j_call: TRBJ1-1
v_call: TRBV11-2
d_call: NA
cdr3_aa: CASSLAGETEAFF
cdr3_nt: TGTGCCAGCAGCTTAGCAGGGGAAACTGAAGCTTTCTTT

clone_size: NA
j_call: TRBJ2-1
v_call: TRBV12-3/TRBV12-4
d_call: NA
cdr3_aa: CASSSDYNEQFF
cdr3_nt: TGTGCCAGCAGTTCCGATTACAATGAGCAGTTCTTC

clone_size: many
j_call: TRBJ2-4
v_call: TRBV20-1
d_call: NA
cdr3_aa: CSARESGTKIF
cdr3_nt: TGCAGTGCTAGAGAGTCAGGGACCAAGATCTTC

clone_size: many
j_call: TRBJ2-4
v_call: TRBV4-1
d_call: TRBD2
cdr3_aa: CASSQDFRTSGPAAKNIQYF
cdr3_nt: TGCGCCAGCAGCCAAGATTTCCGGACTAGCGGCCCGGCGGCCAAAAACATTCAGTACTTC

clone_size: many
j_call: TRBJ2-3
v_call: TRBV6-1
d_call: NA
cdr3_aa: CASSELLASTDTQYF
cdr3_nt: TGTGCCAGCAGTGAACTGCTCGCGAGCACGGATACGCAGTATTTT

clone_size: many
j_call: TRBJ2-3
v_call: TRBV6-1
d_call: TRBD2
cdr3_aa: CASIPRFSGKSRTDTQYF
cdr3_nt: TGTGCCAGCATTCCAAGGTTTAGCGGGAAGTCCCGCACAGATACGCAGTATTTT

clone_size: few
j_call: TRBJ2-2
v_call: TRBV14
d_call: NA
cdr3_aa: CASSHRLLTGELFF
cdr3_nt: TGTGCCAGCAGCCATCGACTATTAACCGGGGAGCTGTTTTTT

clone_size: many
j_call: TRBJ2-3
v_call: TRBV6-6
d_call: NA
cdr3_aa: CASSYRGFTDTQYF
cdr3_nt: TGTGCCAGCAGTTACCGGGGGTTCACAGATACGCAGTATTTT

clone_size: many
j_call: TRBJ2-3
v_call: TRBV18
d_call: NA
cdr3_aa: CASSPGLNTDTQYF
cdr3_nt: TGTGCCAGCTCACCGGGTCTGAACACAGATACGCAGTATTTT

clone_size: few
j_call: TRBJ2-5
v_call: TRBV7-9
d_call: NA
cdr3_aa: CASSLVVLYQETQYF
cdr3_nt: TGTGCCAGCAGCTTAGTAGTTTTGTACCAAGAGACCCAGTACTTC

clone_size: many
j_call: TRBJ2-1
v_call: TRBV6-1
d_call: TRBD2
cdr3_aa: CASTSGLAGADYNEQFF
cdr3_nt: TGTGCCAGCACTTCAGGACTAGCGGGAGCGGATTACAATGAGCAGTTCTTC

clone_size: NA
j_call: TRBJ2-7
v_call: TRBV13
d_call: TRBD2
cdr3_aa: CASSFDGTSGRVEQYF
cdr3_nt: TGTGCCAGCAGCTTCGACGGGACTAGCGGGAGGGTAGAGCAGTACTTC

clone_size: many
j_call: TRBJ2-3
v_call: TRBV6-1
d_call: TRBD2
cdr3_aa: CATRGGLAGAGDTQYF
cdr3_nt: TGTGCCACCCGGGGGGGACTAGCGGGAGCGGGAGATACGCAGTATTTT

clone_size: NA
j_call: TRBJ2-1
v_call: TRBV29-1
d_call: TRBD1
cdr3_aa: CSGVTGGSYNEQFF
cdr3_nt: TGCAGCGGGGTCACAGGGGGATCCTACAATGAGCAGTTCTTC

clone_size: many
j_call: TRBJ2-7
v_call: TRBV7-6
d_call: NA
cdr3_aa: CASSLDTAYEQYF
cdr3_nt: TGTGCCAGCAGCTTAGATACAGCCTACGAGCAGTACTTC

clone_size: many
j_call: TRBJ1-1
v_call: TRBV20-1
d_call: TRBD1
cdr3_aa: CSASSRHRGNTEAFF
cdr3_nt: TGCAGTGCCTCGTCAAGGCACAGGGGGAACACTGAAGCTTTCTTT

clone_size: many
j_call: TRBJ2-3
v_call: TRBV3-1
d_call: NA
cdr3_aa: CASSQDEDTQYF
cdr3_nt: TGTGCCAGCAGCCAAGATGAAGATACGCAGTATTTT

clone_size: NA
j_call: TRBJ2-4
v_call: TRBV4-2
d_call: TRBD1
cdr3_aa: CASSKGTGDEAKNIEYF
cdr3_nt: TGTGCCAGCAGCAAAGGGACAGGGGACGAGGCCAAAAACATTGAGTACTTC

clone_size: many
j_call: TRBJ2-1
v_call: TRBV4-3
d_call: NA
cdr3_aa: CASSRQSYNEQFF
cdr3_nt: TGCGCCAGCAGCCGACAGTCCTACAATGAGCAGTTCTTC

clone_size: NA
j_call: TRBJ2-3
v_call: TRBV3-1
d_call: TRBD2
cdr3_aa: CASSQETSRDTDTQYF
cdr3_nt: TGTGCCAGCAGCCAAGAGACTAGCAGAGACACAGATACGCAGTATTTT

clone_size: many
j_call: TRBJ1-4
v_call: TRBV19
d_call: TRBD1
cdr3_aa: CASSVRDREEKLFF
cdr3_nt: TGTGCCAGTAGTGTCCGGGACAGGGAAGAAAAACTGTTTTTT

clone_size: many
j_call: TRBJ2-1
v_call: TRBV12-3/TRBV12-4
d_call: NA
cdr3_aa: CASSPRTVGDEQFF
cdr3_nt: TGTGCCAGCAGTCCCCGGACCGTTGGAGATGAGCAGTTCTTC

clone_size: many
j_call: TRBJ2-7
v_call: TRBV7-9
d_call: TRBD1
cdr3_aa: CASSLVASTGAYEQYF
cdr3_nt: TGTGCCAGCAGCTTAGTAGCCTCTACAGGGGCCTACGAGCAGTACTTC

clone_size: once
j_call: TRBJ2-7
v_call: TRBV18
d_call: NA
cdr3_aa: CASSLDFTSSYEQYF
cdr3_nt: TGTGCCAGCTCCCTAGATTTTACTAGCAGCTACGAGCAGTACTTC

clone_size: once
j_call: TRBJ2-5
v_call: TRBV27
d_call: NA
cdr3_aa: CASSLSGTTETQYF
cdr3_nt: TGTGCCAGCAGTTTATCCGGCACCACAGAGACCCAGTACTTC

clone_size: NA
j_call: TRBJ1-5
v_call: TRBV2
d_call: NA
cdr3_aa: CASSDPVQLGAIRNQPQHF
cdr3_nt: TGTGCCAGCAGTGACCCGGTACAGTTAGGAGCTATACGCAATCAGCCCCAGCATTTT

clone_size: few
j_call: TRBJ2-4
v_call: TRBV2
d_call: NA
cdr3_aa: CASSEAAFRMHAPGTKNIQYF
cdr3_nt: TGTGCCAGCAGTGAAGCCGCTTTCAGGATGCACGCTCCTGGAACCAAAAACATTCAGTACTTC